Below, 11 T cell receptor beta chains from the same sample are listed, as sequenced in a study of T cell responses to AZD1222 COVID-19 vaccine. Clones were read by immunoSEQ multiplex PCR, and TCRdb kept only the in-frame ones, dropping some. The repertoire has about 130,000 clones, approximately 92% of them found once; the top ten carry approximately 6.8%. Material: peripheral blood, obtained 28 days after the second AZD1222 dose. The receptors stem from an adult who received the AZD1222 COVID-19 vaccine.

J is TRBJ2-5 and V is TRBV11-3; 9 positions agree with TRBD2. Germline lookup yields CDR1 SGHNT and CDR2 YENEEA. The CDR3 extends over 16 amino acids. The junction had 12 bases not matched to a gene; V was cut back by 5 bases and J by 5 bases. In nucleotides, the CDR3 is TGTGCCAGCAGCCCTGGAGCGGGGGGCCAAAGGGAGACCCAGTACTTC. This sequence encodes CASSPGAGGQRETQYF.

The count of this clone is one. V is TRBV18 and J is TRBJ1-1, with D unclear. The CDR3 has 14 residues. The V gene lost 1 base and the J gene lost 3 bases, with 9 bases spanning the gap. CDR1 KGHSH and CDR2 LQKENI come from the germline V gene. The CDR3 spells CASSPRTGDTEAFF. CDR3 DNA: TGTGCCAGCTCACCACGGACGGGCGACACTGAAGCTTTCTTT.

The gene calls are TRBV10-3 and TRBJ2-1; TRBD2 matches at 7 bases. The CDR3 runs to 12 residues. Looked up from germline, CDR1 is ENHRY and CDR2 is SYGVKD. V shed 6 bases, J shed 5 bases, and the junction held 1 base outside the gene matches. CDR3 nucleotides: TGTGCCATCAGGGGGGGGAACAATGAGCAGTTCTTC. Protein: CAIRGGNNEQFF.

CDR3 DNA sequence: TGCAGCGTTGGTTCCGGACTTGAAGCTTTCTTT. Protein sequence: CSVGSGLEAFF. The chain links TRBV29-1 to TRBJ1-1, with D unclear. The CDR3 loop spans 11 amino acids. With 4 bases removed from V and 7 bases from J, the gap between germline ends came to 10 bases. Germline V gives CDR1 SQVTM, CDR2 ANQGSEA.

V and J are TRBV28 and TRBJ1-1; D gene unclear. V was shortened by 6 bases and J by 1 base, with 9 bases between the two germline ends. The CDR3 runs to 13 residues. Germline lookup yields CDR1 MDHEN and CDR2 SYDVKM. In DNA form, the CDR3 reads TGTGCCAGCAGCTACTACAGGAACACTGAAGCTTTCTTT. Protein sequence: CASSYYRNTEAFF.

The chain employs TRBV6-2 or TRBV6-3 and TRBJ2-1; 10 nucleotides align to TRBD2. Germline V gives CDR1 MNHEY, CDR2 SVGEGT. J lost 3 bases, V lost 6 bases, and 5 bases had no gene match. The CDR3 spans 15 residues. The CDR3 DNA reads as TGTGCCAGCAGCGCGGGACTAGCGCACTACAATGAGCAGTTCTTC. Its translation is CASSAGLAHYNEQFF.

About this clone: The sample has other DNA sequences that encode this CDR3 too. The chain links TRBV29-1 to TRBJ2-7; TRBD2 aligns across 7 bases. The J segment lost 3 bases and the V segment lost 2 bases, leaving 1 base of the junction unmatched. The CDR3 covers 12 residues. The germline V gene has CDR1 SQVTM and CDR2 ANQGSEA. The CDR3 sequence: CSVELADYEQYF. The CDR3 DNA sequence: TGCAGCGTTGAACTAGCGGACTACGAGCAGTACTTC.

V is TRBV9 and J is TRBJ2-7, with D perhaps TRBD1 or TRBD2 (5 bases each). V was clipped by 0 bases and J by 2 bases, with 9 bases between them. This CDR3 is 14 amino acids long. CDR1 SGDLS and CDR2 YYNGEE come from the germline V gene. The CDR3 is CASSVAGTAYEQYF. In nucleotides, the CDR3 is TGTGCCAGCAGCGTAGCTGGGACGGCCTACGAGCAGTACTTC.

The V and J genes are TRBV19 and TRBJ1-1, with D perhaps matching TRBD1 (6 bases). Germline CDR1 reads LNHDA; CDR2 reads SQIVND (reference sequence). Trimming shortened V by 3 bases and J by 0 bases, and 11 bases separated the two germline ends. The CDR3 contains 15 residues. CDR3 DNA sequence: TGTGCCAGTAGTATTATTGGGGGCATGAACACTGAAGCTTTCTTT. It codes for CASSIIGGMNTEAFF.

V is TRBV7-9 and J is TRBJ2-1; 9 bases match TRBD1. CDR3 length: 15 residues. J gave up 7 bases and V 1 base, and 5 bases lay outside the gene matches. The germline V gene encodes CDR1 SEHNR and CDR2 FQNEAQ (reference sequence). DNA for the CDR3: TGTGCCAGCAGCTTAGGACAGGGGGTTATGAATGAGCAGTTCTTC. This translates into CASSLGQGVMNEQFF.

This chain uses TRBV7-9 with TRBJ1-2; no reliable D call. V lost 4 bases, J lost 0 bases, and 9 bases lay in between. The CDR3 spans 14 residues. Germline-derived CDR1 and CDR2 are SEHNR and FQNEAQ (reference sequence). CDR3 sequence (DNA): TGTGCCAGCAGCTCAGACAAGACTAACTATGGCTACACCTTC. This translates into CASSSDKTNYGYTF.